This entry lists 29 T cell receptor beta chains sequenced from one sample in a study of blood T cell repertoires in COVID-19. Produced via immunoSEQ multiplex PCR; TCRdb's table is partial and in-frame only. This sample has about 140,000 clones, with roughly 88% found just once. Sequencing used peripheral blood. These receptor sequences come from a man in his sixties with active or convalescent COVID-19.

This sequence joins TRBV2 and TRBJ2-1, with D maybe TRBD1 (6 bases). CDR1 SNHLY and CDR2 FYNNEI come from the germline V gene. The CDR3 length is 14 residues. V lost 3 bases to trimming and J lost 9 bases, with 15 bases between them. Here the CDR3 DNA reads TGTGCCAGCAGTGACCTCCGACAGGAGGCTGAGCAGTTCTTC. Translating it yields CASSDLRQEAEQFF.

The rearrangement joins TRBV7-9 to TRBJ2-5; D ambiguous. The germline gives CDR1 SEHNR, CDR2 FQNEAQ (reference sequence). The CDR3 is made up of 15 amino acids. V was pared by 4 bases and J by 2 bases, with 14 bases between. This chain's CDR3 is CASSSFGGGQETQYF. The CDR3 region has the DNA TGTGCCAGCAGCTCATTTGGTGGCGGTCAAGAGACCCAGTACTTC.

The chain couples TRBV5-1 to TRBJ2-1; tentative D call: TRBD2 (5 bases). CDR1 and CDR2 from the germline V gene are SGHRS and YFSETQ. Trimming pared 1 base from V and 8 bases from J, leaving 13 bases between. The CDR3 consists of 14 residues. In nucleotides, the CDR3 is TGCGCCAGCAGCTTGTTACTCCCGGGGTATGAGCAGTTCTTC. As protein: CASSLLLPGYEQFF.

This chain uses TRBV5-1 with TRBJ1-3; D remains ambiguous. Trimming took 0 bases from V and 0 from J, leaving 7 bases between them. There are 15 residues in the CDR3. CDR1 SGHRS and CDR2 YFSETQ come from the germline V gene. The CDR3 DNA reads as TGCGCCAGCAGCTTGGACGGGAGCTCTGGAAACACCATATATTTT. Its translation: CASSLDGSSGNTIYF. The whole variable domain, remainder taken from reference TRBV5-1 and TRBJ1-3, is KAGVTQTPRYLIKTRGQQVTLSCSPISGHRSVSWYQQTPGQGLQFLFEYFSETQRNKGNFPGRFSGRQFSNSRSEMNVSTLELGDSALYLCASSLDGSSGNTIYFGEGSWLTVV.

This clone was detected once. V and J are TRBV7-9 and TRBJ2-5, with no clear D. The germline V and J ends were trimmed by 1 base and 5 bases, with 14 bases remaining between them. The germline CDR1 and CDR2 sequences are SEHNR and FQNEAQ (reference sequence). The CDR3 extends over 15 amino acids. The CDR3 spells CASSLGAGARETQYF. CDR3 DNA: TGTGCCAGCAGCTTAGGAGCTGGAGCGCGGGAGACCCAGTACTTC.

The chain's CDR3 is CASSLVWLAGATDTQYF. In DNA, the CDR3 is TGTGCCAGCAGTTTAGTATGGCTAGCGGGAGCCACAGATACGCAGTATTTT. This sequence joins TRBV28 and TRBJ2-3, with 10 nucleotides matching TRBD2. This CDR3 region has 17 residues. Looked up from germline, CDR1 is MDHEN and CDR2 is SYDVKM. V was pared by 2 bases and J by 2 bases, with 7 bases of the junction left unmatched.

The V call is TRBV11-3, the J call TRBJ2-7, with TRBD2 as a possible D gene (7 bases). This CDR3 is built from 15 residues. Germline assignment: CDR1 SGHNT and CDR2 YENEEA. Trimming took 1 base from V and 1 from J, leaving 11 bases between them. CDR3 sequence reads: CASSLGAGASYEQYF. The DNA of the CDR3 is TGTGCCAGCAGCTTAGGGGCGGGGGCGTCCTACGAGCAGTACTTC. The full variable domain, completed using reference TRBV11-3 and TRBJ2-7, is EAGVVQSPRYKIIEKKQPVAFWCNPISGHNTLYWYLQNLGQGPELLIRYENEEAVDDSQLPKDRFSAERLKGVDSTLKIQPAELGDSAVYLCASSLGAGASYEQYFGPGTRLTVT.

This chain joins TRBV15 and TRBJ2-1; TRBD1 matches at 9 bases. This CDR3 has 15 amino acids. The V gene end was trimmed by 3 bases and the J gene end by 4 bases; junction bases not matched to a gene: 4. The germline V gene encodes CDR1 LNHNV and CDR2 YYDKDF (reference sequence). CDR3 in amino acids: CATSRSGQGYNEQFF. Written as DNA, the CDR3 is TGTGCCACCAGCAGGTCGGGACAGGGTTACAATGAGCAGTTCTTC.

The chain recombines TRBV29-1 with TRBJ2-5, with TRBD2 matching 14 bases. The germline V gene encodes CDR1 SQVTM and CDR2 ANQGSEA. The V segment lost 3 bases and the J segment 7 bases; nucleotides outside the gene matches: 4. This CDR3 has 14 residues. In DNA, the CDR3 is TGCAGCGTTGAGACTAGCGGGAGGGCCGTGACCCAGTACTTC. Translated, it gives CSVETSGRAVTQYF.

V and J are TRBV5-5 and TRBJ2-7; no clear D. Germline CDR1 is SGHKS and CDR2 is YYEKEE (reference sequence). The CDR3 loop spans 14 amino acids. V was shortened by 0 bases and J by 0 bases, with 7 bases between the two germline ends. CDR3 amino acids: CASSLGFYSYEQYF. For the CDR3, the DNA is TGTGCCAGCAGCTTGGGGTTCTACTCCTACGAGCAGTACTTC.

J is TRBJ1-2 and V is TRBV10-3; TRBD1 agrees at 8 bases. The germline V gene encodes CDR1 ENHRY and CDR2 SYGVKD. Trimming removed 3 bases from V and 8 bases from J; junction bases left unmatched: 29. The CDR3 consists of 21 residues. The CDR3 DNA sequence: TGTGCCATCAGTGACCCATTATTAGCCGTGACATTGTGGGGACAGGCTGCGGGCTACACCTTC. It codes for CAISDPLLAVTLWGQAAGYTF.

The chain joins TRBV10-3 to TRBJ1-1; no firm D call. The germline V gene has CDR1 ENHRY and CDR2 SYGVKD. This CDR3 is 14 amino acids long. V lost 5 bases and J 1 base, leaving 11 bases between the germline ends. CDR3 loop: CAISSLTGNTEAFF. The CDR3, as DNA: TGTGCCATCAGTTCCTTGACGGGGAACACTGAAGCTTTCTTT.

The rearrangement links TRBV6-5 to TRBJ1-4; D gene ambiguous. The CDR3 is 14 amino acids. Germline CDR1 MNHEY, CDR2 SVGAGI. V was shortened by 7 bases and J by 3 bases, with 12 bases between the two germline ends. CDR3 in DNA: TGTGCCAGCAAGCATGATCATGCTAATGAAAAACTGTTTTTT. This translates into CASKHDHANEKLFF.

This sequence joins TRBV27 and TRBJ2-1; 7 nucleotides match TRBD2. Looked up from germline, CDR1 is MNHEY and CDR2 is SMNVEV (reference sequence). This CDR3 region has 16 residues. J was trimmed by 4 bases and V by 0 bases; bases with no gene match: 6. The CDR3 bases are TGTGCCAGCAGTTTATCGGCGGGAGCCCTGTACAATGAGCAGTTCTTC. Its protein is CASSLSAGALYNEQFF.

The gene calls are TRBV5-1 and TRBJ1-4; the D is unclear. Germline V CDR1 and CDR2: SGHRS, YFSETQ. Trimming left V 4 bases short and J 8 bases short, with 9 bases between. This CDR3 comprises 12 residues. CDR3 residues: CASSLGGEKLFF. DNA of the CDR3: TGCGCCAGCAGCCTGGGCGGGGAAAAACTGTTTTTT.

The CDR3 is CASSPDRNTGELFF. The CDR3 nucleotides are TGTGCCAGCAGCCCGGACAGAAACACCGGGGAGCTGTTTTTT. This rearrangement joins TRBV7-3 to TRBJ2-2; TRBD1 might be the D (6 bases). The germline V and J ends were trimmed by 5 bases and 2 bases, with 9 bases remaining between them. Germline values: CDR1 SGHTA, CDR2 FQGTGA. This CDR3 region has 14 residues.

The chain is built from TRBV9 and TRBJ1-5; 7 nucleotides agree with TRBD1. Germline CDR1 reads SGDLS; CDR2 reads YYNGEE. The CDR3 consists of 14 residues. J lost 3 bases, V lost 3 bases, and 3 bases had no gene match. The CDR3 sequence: CASSGTGFNQPQHF. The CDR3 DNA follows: TGTGCCAGCAGCGGGACAGGCTTCAATCAGCCCCAGCATTTT.

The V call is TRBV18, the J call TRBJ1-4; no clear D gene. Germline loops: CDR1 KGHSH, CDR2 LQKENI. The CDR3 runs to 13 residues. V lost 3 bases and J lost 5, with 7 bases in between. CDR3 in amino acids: CASSPGENEKLFF. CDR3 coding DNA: TGTGCCAGCTCACCCGGGGAGAATGAAAAACTGTTTTTT.

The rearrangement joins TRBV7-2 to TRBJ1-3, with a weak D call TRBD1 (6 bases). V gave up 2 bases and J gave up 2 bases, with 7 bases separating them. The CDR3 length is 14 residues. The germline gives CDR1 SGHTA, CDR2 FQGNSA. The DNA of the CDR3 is TGTGCCAGCAGCTTACAGGGGCCTGGAAACACCATATATTTT. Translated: CASSLQGPGNTIYF.

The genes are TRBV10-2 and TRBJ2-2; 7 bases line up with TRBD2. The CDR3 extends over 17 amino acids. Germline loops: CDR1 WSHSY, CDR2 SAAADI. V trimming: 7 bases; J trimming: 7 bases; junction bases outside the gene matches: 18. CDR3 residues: CASNDGGGRGFGGELFF. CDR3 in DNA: TGCGCCAGCAACGATGGCGGGGGAAGGGGATTCGGCGGGGAGCTGTTTTTT.

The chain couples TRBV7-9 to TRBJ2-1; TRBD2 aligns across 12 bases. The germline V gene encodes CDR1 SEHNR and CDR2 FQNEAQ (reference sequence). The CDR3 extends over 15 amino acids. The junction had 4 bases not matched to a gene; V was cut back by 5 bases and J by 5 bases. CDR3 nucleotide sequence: TGTGCCAGCAGCGTGACTAGCGGGAGTCACAATGAGCAGTTCTTC. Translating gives CASSVTSGSHNEQFF.

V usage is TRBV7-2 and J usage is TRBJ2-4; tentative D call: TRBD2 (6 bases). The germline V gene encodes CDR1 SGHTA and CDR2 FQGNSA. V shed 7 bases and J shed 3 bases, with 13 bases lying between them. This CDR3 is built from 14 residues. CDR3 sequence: CASTPGGSKNIQYF. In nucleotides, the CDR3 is TGTGCCAGCACCCCCGGAGGGAGCAAAAACATTCAGTACTTC.

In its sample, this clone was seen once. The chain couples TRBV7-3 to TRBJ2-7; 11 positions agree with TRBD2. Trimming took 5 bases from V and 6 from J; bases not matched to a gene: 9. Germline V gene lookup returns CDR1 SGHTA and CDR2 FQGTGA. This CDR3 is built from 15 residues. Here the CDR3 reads CASSPLAGGFGEQYF. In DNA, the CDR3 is TGTGCCAGCAGCCCGTTAGCGGGAGGGTTTGGCGAGCAGTACTTC.

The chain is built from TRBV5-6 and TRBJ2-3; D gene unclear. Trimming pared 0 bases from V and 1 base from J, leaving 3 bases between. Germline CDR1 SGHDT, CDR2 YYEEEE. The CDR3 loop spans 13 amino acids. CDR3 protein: CASSLGGTDTQYF. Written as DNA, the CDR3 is TGTGCCAGCAGCTTGGGAGGCACAGATACGCAGTATTTT.

The CDR3 reads CASSFLALIPYNEQFF. DNA of the CDR3: TGTGCCAGCAGCTTCCTAGCGCTGATCCCCTACAATGAGCAGTTCTTC. The chain combines TRBV7-8 with TRBJ2-1; possibly TRBD2 for D (6 bases). From germline, CDR1 is SGHVS and CDR2 FQNEAQ. The CDR3 length is 16 residues. The V end lost 3 bases, the J end lost 2 bases, and 14 bases lay between the germline ends.

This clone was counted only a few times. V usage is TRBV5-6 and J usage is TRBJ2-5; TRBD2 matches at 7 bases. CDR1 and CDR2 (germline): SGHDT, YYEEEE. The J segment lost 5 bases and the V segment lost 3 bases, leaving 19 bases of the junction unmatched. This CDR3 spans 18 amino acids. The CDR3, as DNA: TGTGCCAGCAGCTCGCGACGGGAGGACCCTTTTTTTCGGGAGACCCAGTACTTC. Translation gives CASSSRREDPFFRETQYF.

The CDR3 protein is CASSTINTEAFF. The CDR3 DNA reads TGTGCCAGCAGTACAATTAACACTGAAGCTTTCTTT. This chain connects TRBV6-5 to TRBJ1-1; D is undetermined. CDR1 and CDR2 (germline): MNHEY, SVGAGI. The length of the CDR3 is 12 residues. The V end was cut by 5 bases, the J end by 2 bases, with 6 bases between.

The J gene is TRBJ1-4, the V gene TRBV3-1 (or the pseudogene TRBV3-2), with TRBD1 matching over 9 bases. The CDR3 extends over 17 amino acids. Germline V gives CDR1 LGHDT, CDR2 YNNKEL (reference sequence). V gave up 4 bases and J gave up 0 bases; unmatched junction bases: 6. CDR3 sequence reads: CASSPRQGVTTNEKLFF. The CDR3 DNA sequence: TGTGCCAGCAGCCCTAGACAGGGGGTTACAACTAATGAAAAACTGTTTTTT.

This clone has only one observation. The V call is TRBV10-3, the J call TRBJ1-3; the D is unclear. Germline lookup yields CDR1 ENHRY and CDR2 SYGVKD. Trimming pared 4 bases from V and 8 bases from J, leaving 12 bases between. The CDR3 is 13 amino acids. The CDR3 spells CAISAGLGDTIYF. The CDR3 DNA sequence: TGTGCCATCAGTGCCGGCCTCGGGGACACCATATATTTT.